This T cell receptor beta chain was obtained from a study of identical twins. General study findings and limits: Abundant cord blood beta clonotypes carried fewer insertions; memory repertoires showed none. There is a chance that invariant MAIT and iNKT cells partially muddied zero-insertion analyses.

This CDR3 contains 14 residues. The V end lost 2 bases, the J end lost 1 base, and 8 bases lay between the germline ends. The V gene's germline CDR1 is ENHRY and CDR2 SYGVKD. TCRdb itself ran the 5' RACE reads through MiXCR, one entry per CDR3 protein. The sample lists 400,000 to 650,000 distinct CDR3 sequences; around 20% were seen once. This clonotype was counted a few times. No antigen is known for it. These records were also assigned to another study, of T cells expressing NK-cell markers. That publication notes: It was sorted CD3+CD56-NKG2C+, CD3+CD56+NKG2C- and CD3+CD56+NKG2C+ T cells that provided the TCR beta repertoires.

The chain combines TRBV10-3 with TRBJ1-1; D not certain. Sequenced sample: CD4+ T cells sorted from blood. This receptor was taken from a woman aged 18-30 years in good health. CDR3 nucleotides: TGTGCCATCAGTGAGGCTGGGAAGAACACTGAAGCTTTCTTT. Encoded protein: CAISEAGKNTEAFF.